Presented here are 2 T cell receptor beta chains from one specimen sequenced in a study of T-cell memory formation after mild COVID-19. TCRdb redid the calling of the 5' RACE reads with MiXCR, one entry per CDR3 protein. The profile shows about 430,000 distinct CDR3 sequences, 24% of them singletons. Sequencing used PBMCs or a T cell subset sorted from them (not recorded which). The receptors here all came from an adult woman who had mild COVID-19 (a few samples of this study predate the infection). Cell type and time point are not known.

This clonotype occurred many times. The rearrangement links TRBV18 to TRBJ2-7; 8 bases match TRBD1. Germline CDR1 reads KGHSH; CDR2 reads LQKENI. After removal of 8 bases from V and 2 bases from J, the junction contained 8 bases not matched to a gene. The CDR3 spans 14 residues. CDR3 protein: CASSPGTGAYEQYF. The DNA for the CDR3 is TGTGCCAGCAGCCCCGGGACAGGAGCCTACGAGCAGTACTTC.

The chain links TRBV9 to TRBJ1-1, with TRBD1 matching 9 bases. Germline trimming cut 4 bases from V and 3 bases from J; bases unmatched to any gene: 7. In germline, CDR1 is SGDLS, CDR2 YYNGEE. The CDR3 has 15 residues. CDR3 sequence (DNA): TGTGCCAGCAGCCCCCGGACAGGGGTGGACACTGAAGCTTTCTTT. As protein: CASSPRTGVDTEAFF. Full variable domain (rest looked up from reference TRBV9 and TRBJ1-1): DSGVTQTPKHLITATGQRVTLRCSPRSGDLSVYWYQQSLDQGLQFLIQYYNGEERAKGNILERFSAQQFPDLHSELNLSSLELGDSALYFCASSPRTGVDTEAFFGQGTRLTVV.